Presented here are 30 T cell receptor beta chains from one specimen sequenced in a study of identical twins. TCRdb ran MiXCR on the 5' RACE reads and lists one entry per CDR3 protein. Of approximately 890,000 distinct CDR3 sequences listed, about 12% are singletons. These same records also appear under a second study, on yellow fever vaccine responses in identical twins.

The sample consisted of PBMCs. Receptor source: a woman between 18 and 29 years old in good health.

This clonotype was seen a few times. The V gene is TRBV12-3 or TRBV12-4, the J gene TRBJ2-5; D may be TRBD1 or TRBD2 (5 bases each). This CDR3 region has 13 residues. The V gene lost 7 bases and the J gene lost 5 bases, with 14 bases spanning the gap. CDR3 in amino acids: CASTGTLRETQYF. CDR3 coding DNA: TGTGCCAGCACCGGGACCCTGAGGGAGACCCAGTACTTC.

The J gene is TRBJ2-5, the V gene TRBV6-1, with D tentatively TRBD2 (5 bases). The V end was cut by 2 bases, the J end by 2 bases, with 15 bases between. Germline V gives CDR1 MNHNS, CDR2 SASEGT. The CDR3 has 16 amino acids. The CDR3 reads CASSEIRGSVQETQYF. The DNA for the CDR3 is TGTGCCAGCAGTGAAATACGGGGTTCGGTACAAGAGACCCAGTACTTC.

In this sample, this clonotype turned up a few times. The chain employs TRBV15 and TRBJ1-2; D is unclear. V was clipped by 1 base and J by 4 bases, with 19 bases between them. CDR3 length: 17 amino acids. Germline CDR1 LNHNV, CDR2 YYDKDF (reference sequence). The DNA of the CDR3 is TGTGCCACCAGCAGAGGGGAAATCATTCGGAGGCCCTATGGCTACACCTTC. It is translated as CATSRGEIIRRPYGYTF.

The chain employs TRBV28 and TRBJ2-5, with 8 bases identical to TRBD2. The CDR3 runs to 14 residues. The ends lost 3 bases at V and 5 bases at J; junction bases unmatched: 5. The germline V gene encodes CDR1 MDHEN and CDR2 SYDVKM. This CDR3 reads CASSLYSGVETQYF. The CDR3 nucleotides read TGTGCCAGCAGTTTGTATAGCGGGGTGGAGACCCAGTACTTC.

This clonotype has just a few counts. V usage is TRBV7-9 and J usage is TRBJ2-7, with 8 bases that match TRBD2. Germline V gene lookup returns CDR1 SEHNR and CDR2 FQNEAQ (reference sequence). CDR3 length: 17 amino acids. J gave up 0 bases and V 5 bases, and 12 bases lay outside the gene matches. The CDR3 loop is CASSLMAGTRDSYEQYF. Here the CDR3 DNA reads TGTGCCAGCAGCCTAATGGCGGGGACTAGGGACTCCTACGAGCAGTACTTC.

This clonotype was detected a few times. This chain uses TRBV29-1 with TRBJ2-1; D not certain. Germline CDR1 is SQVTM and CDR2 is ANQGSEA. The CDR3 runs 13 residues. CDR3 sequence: CRAGREGYNEQFF. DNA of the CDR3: TGCAGGGCCGGGCGTGAAGGGTACAATGAGCAGTTCTTC.

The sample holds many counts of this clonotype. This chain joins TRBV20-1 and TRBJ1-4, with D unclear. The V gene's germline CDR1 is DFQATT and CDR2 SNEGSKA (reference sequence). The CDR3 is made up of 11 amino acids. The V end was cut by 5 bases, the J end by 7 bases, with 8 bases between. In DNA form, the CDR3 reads TGCAGTGCTGGCGGGAGTGAAAAACTGTTTTTT. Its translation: CSAGGSEKLFF.

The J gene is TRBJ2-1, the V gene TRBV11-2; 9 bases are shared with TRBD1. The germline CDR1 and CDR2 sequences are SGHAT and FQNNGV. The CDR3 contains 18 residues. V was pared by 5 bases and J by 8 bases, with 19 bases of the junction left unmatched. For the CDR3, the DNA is TGTGCCAGCAGCCCCAAAATCCCACGGGACAGGGATGGGGATGAGCAGTTCTTC. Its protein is CASSPKIPRDRDGDEQFF. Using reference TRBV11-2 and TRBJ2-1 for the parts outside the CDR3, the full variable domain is EAGVAQSPRYKIIEKRQSVAFWCNPISGHATLYWYQQILGQGPKLLIQFQNNGVVDDSQLPKDRFSAERLKGVDSTLKIQPAKLEDSAVYLCASSPKIPRDRDGDEQFFGPGTRLTVL.

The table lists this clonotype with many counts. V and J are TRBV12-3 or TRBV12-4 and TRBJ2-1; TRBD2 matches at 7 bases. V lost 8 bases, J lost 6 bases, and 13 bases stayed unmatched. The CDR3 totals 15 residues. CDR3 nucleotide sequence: TGTGCCAGCTCTGATACGGGGGGACCCATCAATGAGCAGTTCTTC. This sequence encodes CASSDTGGPINEQFF.

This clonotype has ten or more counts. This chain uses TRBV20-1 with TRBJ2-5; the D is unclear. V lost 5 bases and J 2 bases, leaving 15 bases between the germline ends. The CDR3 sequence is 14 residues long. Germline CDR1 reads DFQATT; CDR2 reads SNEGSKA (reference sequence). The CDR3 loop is CSARKTWQQETQYF. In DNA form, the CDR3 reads TGCAGTGCTCGAAAGACGTGGCAGCAAGAGACCCAGTACTTC.

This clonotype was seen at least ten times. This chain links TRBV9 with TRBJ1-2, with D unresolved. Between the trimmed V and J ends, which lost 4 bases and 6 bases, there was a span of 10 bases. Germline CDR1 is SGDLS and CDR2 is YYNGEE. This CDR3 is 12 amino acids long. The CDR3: CASSPTRDGYTF. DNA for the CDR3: TGTGCCAGCAGCCCGACCCGGGATGGCTACACCTTC.

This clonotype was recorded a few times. The CDR3 DNA is TGTGCCAGCAGGGACAACTCCAATGAGCAGTTCTTC. This sequence encodes CASRDNSNEQFF. The V call is TRBV2, the J call TRBJ2-1; a possible D gene is TRBD1 (5 bases). V was cut by 6 bases and J by 6 bases, with 9 bases left in between. CDR3 length equals 12 residues. Looked up from germline, CDR1 is SNHLY and CDR2 is FYNNEI.

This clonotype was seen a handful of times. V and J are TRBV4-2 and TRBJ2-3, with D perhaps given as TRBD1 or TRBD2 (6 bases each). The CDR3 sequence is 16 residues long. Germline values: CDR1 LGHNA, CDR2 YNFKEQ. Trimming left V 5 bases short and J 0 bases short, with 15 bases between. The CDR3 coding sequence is TGTGCCAGCAGCTACTGGGGGGCCGCTAGCACAGATACGCAGTATTTT. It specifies CASSYWGAASTDTQYF.

The DNA for the CDR3 is TGTGCCAGCAGCTTATTAGCGGCCCGCCAAGAGACCCAGTACTTC. As protein: CASSLLAARQETQYF. The chain links TRBV7-2 to TRBJ2-5; a possible D gene is TRBD2 (6 bases). This CDR3 contains 15 residues. Germline CDR1 and CDR2: SGHTA and FQGNSA. The V end was cut by 2 bases, the J end by 1 base, with 11 bases between.

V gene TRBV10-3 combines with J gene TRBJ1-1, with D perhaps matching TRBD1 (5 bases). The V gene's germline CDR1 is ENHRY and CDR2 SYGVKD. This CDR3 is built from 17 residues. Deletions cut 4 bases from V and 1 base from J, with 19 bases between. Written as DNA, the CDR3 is TGTGCCATCAGTGGCACGATCAGGGCCCCTCAGAACACTGAAGCTTTCTTT. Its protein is CAISGTIRAPQNTEAFF.

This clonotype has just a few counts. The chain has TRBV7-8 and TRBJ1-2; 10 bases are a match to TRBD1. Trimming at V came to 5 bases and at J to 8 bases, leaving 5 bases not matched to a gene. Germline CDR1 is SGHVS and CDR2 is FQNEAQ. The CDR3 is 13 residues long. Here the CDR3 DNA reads TGTGCCAGCAGCGGGACAGGGGCGGGGGGCTACACCTTC. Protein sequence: CASSGTGAGGYTF. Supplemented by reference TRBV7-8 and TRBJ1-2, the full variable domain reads GAGVSQSPRYKVAKRGQDVALRCDPISGHVSLFWYQQALGQGPEFLTYFQNEAQLDKSGLPSDRFFAERPEGSVSTLKIQRTQQEDSAVYLCASSGTGAGGYTFGSGTRLTVV.

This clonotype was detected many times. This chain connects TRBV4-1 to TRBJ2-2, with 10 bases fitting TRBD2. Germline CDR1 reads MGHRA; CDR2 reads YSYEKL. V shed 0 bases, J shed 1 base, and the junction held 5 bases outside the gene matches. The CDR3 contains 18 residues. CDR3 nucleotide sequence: TGCGCCAGCAGCCAAGATCAGCGGGGGGGCATGAACACCGGGGAGCTGTTTTTT. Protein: CASSQDQRGGMNTGELFF.

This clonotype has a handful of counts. This CDR3 is CASSQGTATGTQYF. In DNA form, the CDR3 reads TGTGCCAGCAGCCAGGGGACCGCCACTGGGACCCAGTACTTC. This chain links TRBV4-2 with TRBJ2-5, with D perhaps given as TRBD1 or TRBD2 (5 bases each). The V gene lost 3 bases and the J gene lost 7 bases, with 15 bases spanning the gap. Germline CDR1 and CDR2: LGHNA and YNFKEQ. CDR3 length equals 14 residues.

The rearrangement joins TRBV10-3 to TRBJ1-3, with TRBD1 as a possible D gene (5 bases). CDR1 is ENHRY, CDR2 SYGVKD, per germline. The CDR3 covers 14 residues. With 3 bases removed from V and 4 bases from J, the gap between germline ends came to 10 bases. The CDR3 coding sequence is TGTGCCATCAGTGACGGGGCGGGAGGAAACACCATATATTTT. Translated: CAISDGAGGNTIYF.

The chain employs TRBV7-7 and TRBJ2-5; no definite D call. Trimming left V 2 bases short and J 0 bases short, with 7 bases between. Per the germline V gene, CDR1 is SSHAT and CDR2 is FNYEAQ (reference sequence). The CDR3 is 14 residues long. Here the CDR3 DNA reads TGTGCCAGCAGCTTAAGAGATGACCAAGAGACCCAGTACTTC. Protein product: CASSLRDDQETQYF.

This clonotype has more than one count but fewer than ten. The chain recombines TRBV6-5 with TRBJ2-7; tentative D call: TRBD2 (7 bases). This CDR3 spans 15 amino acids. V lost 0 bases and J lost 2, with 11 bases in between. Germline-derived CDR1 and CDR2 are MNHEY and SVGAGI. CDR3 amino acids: CASSYSRGATYEQYF. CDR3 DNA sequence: TGTGCCAGCAGTTACTCTCGGGGGGCCACCTACGAGCAGTACTTC.

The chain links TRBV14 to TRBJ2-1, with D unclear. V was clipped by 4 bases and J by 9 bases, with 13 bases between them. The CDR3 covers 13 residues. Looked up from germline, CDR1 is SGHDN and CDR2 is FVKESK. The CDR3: CASSPNPIGEQFF. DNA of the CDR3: TGTGCCAGCAGCCCCAACCCAATCGGTGAGCAGTTCTTC.

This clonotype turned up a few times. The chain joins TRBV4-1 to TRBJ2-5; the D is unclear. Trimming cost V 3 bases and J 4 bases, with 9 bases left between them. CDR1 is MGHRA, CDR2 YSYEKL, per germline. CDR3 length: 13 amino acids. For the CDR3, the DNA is TGCGCCAGCAGCCAGGGTGGAATAGAGACCCAGTACTTC. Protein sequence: CASSQGGIETQYF.

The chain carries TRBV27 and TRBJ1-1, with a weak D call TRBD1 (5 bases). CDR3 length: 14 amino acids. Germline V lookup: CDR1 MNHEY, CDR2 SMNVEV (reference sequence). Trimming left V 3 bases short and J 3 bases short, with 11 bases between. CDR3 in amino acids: CASSFFMGDTEAFF. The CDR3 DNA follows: TGTGCCAGCAGTTTTTTTATGGGGGACACTGAAGCTTTCTTT.

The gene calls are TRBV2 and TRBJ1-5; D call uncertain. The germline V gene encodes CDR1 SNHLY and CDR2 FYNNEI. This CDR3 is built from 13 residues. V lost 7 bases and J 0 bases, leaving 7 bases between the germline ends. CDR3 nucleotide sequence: TGTGCCAGCAATATTAATAGCAATCAGCCCCAGCATTTT. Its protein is CASNINSNQPQHF.

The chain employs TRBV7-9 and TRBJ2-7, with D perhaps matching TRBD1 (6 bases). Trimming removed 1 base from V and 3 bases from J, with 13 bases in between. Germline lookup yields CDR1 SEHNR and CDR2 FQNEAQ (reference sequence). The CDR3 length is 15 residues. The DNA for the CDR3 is TGTGCCAGCAGCTTAGAACAGGGAGCTGGCTACGAGCAGTACTTC. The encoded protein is CASSLEQGAGYEQYF.

The CDR3 sequence: CASSSVGSTGELFF. The CDR3 DNA follows: TGTGCCAGCAGTTCTGTGGGGTCAACCGGGGAGCTGTTTTTT. The genes are TRBV28 and TRBJ2-2; D uncertain. The CDR3 length is 14 residues. CDR1 and CDR2 from the germline V gene are MDHEN and SYDVKM. V was cut by 4 bases and J by 5 bases, with 11 bases left in between.

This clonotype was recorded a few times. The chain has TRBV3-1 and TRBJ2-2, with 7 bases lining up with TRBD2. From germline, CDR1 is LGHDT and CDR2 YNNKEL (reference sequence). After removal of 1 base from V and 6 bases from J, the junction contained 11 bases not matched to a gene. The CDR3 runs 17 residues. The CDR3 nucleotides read TGTGCCAGCAGCCAAGGTTTACGGAGCGGGGTACCCGGGGAGCTGTTTTTT. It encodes CASSQGLRSGVPGELFF.

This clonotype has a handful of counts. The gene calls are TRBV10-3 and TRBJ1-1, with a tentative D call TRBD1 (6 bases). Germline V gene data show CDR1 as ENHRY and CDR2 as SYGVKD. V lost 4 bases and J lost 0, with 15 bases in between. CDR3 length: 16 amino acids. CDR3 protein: CAISGSAGEVNTEAFF. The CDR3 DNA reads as TGTGCCATCAGTGGTTCGGCAGGGGAGGTGAACACTGAAGCTTTCTTT.

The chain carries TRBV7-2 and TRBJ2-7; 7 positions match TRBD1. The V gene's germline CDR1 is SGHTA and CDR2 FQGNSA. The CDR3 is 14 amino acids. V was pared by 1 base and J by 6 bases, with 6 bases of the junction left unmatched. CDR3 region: CASSLGQGSGEQYF. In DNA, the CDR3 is TGTGCCAGCAGCTTAGGACAGGGCTCGGGCGAGCAGTACTTC.